These 18 T cell receptor beta chains were sequenced from one sample in a study of T cell responses to AZD1222 COVID-19 vaccine. The protocol was immunoSEQ multiplex PCR, while the TCRdb copy is restricted to in-frame clones and leaves out a portion. The data contain about 99,000 clones, just over 90% of them singletons. Sample: peripheral blood, taken 28 days after the second AZD1222 dose. Receptor source: an adult who received the AZD1222 COVID-19 vaccine.

The rearrangement links TRBV28 to TRBJ2-2; 10 nucleotides align to TRBD2. The CDR3 is 16 amino acids. V shed 8 bases and J 0 bases; nucleotides not matched to a gene: 6. The germline V gene has CDR1 MDHEN and CDR2 SYDVKM. CDR3 nucleotide sequence: TGTGCCAGCGGGTCGCTAGCGGGGGCGAACACCGGGGAGCTGTTTTTT. This sequence encodes CASGSLAGANTGELFF.

The chain has TRBV9 and TRBJ2-6, with TRBD1 identical over 7 bases. CDR3 length equals 12 residues. J was trimmed by 12 bases and V by 4 bases; bases with no gene match: 4. Per germline, CDR1 SGDLS and CDR2 YYNGEE. The CDR3 spells CASSSQGSVLTF. The DNA of the CDR3 is TGTGCCAGCAGCTCACAGGGGAGCGTCCTGACTTTC.

The rearrangement uses TRBV7-9 and TRBJ1-2; TRBD1 matches at 9 bases. Germline CDR1 SEHNR, CDR2 FQNEAQ (reference sequence). Unmatched junction bases numbered 10, after V lost 5 bases and J lost 3 bases. This CDR3 contains 16 residues. For the CDR3, the DNA is TGTGCCAGCAGCAGCCGGGACAGGGACGGGCACTATGGCTACACCTTC. It translates to CASSSRDRDGHYGYTF.

This CDR3 is CATSRLGDDYGYTF. CDR3 sequence (DNA): TGTGCCACCAGCAGACTGGGAGATGATTATGGCTACACCTTC. V and J are TRBV15 and TRBJ1-2; D is unclear. Trimming removed 2 bases at V and 5 bases at J, with 12 bases between. CDR1 and CDR2 from the germline V gene are LNHNV and YYDKDF (reference sequence). CDR3 length: 14 amino acids.

The J gene is TRBJ1-3, the V gene TRBV6-5, with 7 bases matching TRBD1. V gave up 5 bases and J gave up 2 bases; unmatched junction bases: 6. Germline V CDR1 and CDR2: MNHEY, SVGAGI. The CDR3 is 15 amino acids. CDR3 residues: CASSPGQRAGNTIYF. The CDR3 nucleotides are TGTGCCAGCAGTCCGGGACAGAGAGCTGGAAACACCATATATTTT.

The genes are TRBV6-5 and TRBJ1-1, with 7 bases matching TRBD1. CDR1 is MNHEY and CDR2 is SVGAGI in the germline V gene. Losses at the gene ends were 4 bases for V and 2 bases for J; bases not matched to a gene: 4. The CDR3 has 14 amino acids. DNA for the CDR3: TGTGCCAGCAGTTCGGACAGGCCTAACACTGAAGCTTTCTTT. It specifies CASSSDRPNTEAFF.

The J gene is TRBJ1-2, the V gene TRBV19, with 10 nucleotides matching TRBD1. This CDR3 region has 14 residues. V lost 7 bases to trimming and J lost 4 bases; unmatched junction nucleotides: 6. Germline V gene lookup returns CDR1 LNHDA and CDR2 SQIVND (reference sequence). This CDR3 reads CASIGGQGTYGYTF. CDR3 nucleotide sequence: TGTGCCAGTATAGGGGGACAGGGGACCTATGGCTACACCTTC.

This chain's CDR3 is CASSPRTSGSTDTQYF. As DNA, the CDR3 is TGTGCCAGCTCACCAAGGACTAGCGGGAGCACAGATACGCAGTATTTT. The chain carries TRBV18 and TRBJ2-3, with 11 positions matching TRBD2. This CDR3 has 16 residues. From germline, CDR1 is KGHSH and CDR2 LQKENI. The J segment lost 0 bases and the V segment lost 2 bases, leaving 1 base of the junction unmatched. Filled out from reference TRBV18 and TRBJ2-3, the complete variable domain reads NAGVMQNPRHLVRRRGQEARLRCSPMKGHSHVYWYRQLPEEGLKFMVYLQKENIIDESGMPKERFSAEFPKEGPSILRIQQVVRGDSAAYFCASSPRTSGSTDTQYFGPGTRLTVL.

V gene TRBV4-1 combines with J gene TRBJ2-5, with unresolved D. Deletions cut 4 bases from V and 2 bases from J, with 8 bases between. This CDR3 spans 13 amino acids. Germline V gene data show CDR1 as MGHRA and CDR2 as YSYEKL. The CDR3 reads CASSPWVQETQYF. The CDR3 DNA sequence: TGCGCCAGCAGCCCATGGGTTCAAGAGACCCAGTACTTC.

The chain joins TRBV3-1 (or the pseudogene TRBV3-2) to TRBJ2-2, with 7 bases that match TRBD1. The CDR3 is 17 amino acids. Trimming removed 0 bases from V and 0 bases from J; junction bases left unmatched: 4. CDR1 LGHDT and CDR2 YNNKEL come from the germline V gene (reference sequence). CDR3 region: CASSQEWDSANTGELFF. The CDR3 DNA reads TGTGCCAGCAGCCAAGAATGGGACAGCGCGAACACCGGGGAGCTGTTTTTT.

CDR3 nucleotides: TGTGCCAGCAGCGTAGGGGCGGTACTAAACACTGAAGCTTTCTTT. It yields the protein CASSVGAVLNTEAFF. The rearrangement uses TRBV9 and TRBJ1-1; D unclear. V lost 0 bases and J 2 bases, leaving 11 bases between the germline ends. The CDR3 is 15 residues long. The germline V gene encodes CDR1 SGDLS and CDR2 YYNGEE.

V is TRBV27 and J is TRBJ2-3; TRBD2 agrees at 8 bases. The CDR3 covers 16 residues. Unmatched junction bases numbered 5, after V lost 2 bases and J lost 1 base. Germline V lookup: CDR1 MNHEY, CDR2 SMNVEV (reference sequence). CDR3 loop: CASSLTGTRGTDTQYF. In nucleotides, the CDR3 is TGTGCCAGCAGTTTAACCGGGACTAGGGGCACAGATACGCAGTATTTT.

This chain links TRBV2 with TRBJ2-7, with 11 bases identical to TRBD2. Germline lookup yields CDR1 SNHLY and CDR2 FYNNEI. The CDR3 totals 16 residues. V was pared by 2 bases and J by 7 bases, with 10 bases of the junction left unmatched. CDR3 in amino acids: CASSEHDSGRAWEQYF. The CDR3 DNA reads TGTGCCAGCAGTGAACATGATAGCGGGAGGGCCTGGGAGCAGTACTTC.

V and J are TRBV27 and TRBJ1-6; D gene ambiguous. CDR3 length: 17 residues. Trimming pared 3 bases from V and 3 bases from J, leaving 15 bases between. Looked up from germline, CDR1 is MNHEY and CDR2 is SMNVEV (reference sequence). The CDR3 coding sequence is TGTGCCAGCAGTTTGACCCCGGGGTTCGGCTATAATTCACCCCTCCACTTT. Its protein is CASSLTPGFGYNSPLHF.

V gene TRBV28 combines with J gene TRBJ2-3; possibly TRBD2 for D (7 bases). Trimming removed 3 bases from V and 5 bases from J, with 18 bases in between. This CDR3 comprises 16 residues. CDR1 MDHEN and CDR2 SYDVKM come from the germline V gene. The chain's CDR3 is CASSFAGALLEDTQYF. The CDR3 DNA follows: TGTGCCAGCAGTTTTGCGGGGGCCCTGTTGGAAGATACGCAGTATTTT.

This clone has only one observation. This chain links TRBV24-1 with TRBJ2-1; TRBD2 matches at 11 bases. The germline gives CDR1 KGHDR, CDR2 SFDVKD. The ends lost 4 bases at V and 7 bases at J; junction bases unmatched: 8. The CDR3 sequence is 16 residues long. The CDR3 DNA sequence: TGTGCCACCAGTGAAGCTAGCGGGAGGTCTGATAATGAGCAGTTCTTC. Translation gives CATSEASGRSDNEQFF.

CDR3 nucleotides: TGTGCCAGCAGCTCCAGGGCGAACACTGAAGCTTTCTTT. This gives the protein CASSSRANTEAFF. The J gene is TRBJ1-1, the V gene TRBV5-4; D may be TRBD1 (5 bases). Germline V gene lookup returns CDR1 SGHNT and CDR2 YYREEE (reference sequence). Trimming removed 3 bases at V and 1 base at J, with 7 bases between. The CDR3 contains 13 residues.

CDR3 nucleotides: TGTGCCAGCAGCTTAGCGAGAGCTAGCACAGATACGCAGTATTTT. Translation gives CASSLARASTDTQYF. This chain links TRBV14 with TRBJ2-3; weak D call: TRBD2 (5 bases). Germline loops: CDR1 SGHDN, CDR2 FVKESK. The CDR3 totals 15 residues. V shed 5 bases and J shed 0 bases, with 12 bases lying between them.